The entry below describes one T cell receptor beta chain. Its target antigen remains unknown. An end of the junction does not agree with germline; a read error may underlie this. Reading from cysteine to phenylalanine, the CDR3 counts 12 amino acids. Solely the CDR3 DNA is kept, with 36 bases framed from the first base. CDR1 and CDR2 are drawn from the germline V gene: SGHDT, YYEEEE. These data come from a study of beta chain features in type 1 diabetes (dated by TCRdb to between 2018 and 2020). Study-wide context: Mean age, gender distribution, total cell number and subset yield did not differ between patients and healthy donors. The study compared the TCRB repertoires of sorted circulating CD4+ T cell subsets in recently diagnosed type 1 diabetes patients with those in matched healthy donors. A total of some 100,000,000 sorted cells were examined across all samples, and a strong correlation was observed between cell number per subset and RNA yield. Regulatory and stem cell-like memory subsets were obtained from only 8 patients and roughly 8 healthy donors, while naive and central memory subsets were obtained from all 28 donors.

Each donor gave one peripheral blood draw, roughly 0.11 L on average, collected into heparinised tubes. A BD FACSAria II was used to sort naive, central memory, regulatory and stem cell-like memory CD4+ T cells with a panel that included CD45RO, CCR7, CD25, CD127, CD95 and CD27. All sorted populations exceeded 95% purity. Right away, PBMCs were isolated by Lymphoprep density gradient centrifugation and were stained directly, with no culture step. Samples were stained and sorted in pairs, with one healthy donor and one patient per experiment, so that batch effects were minimized. General findings and caveats noted by the study authors: Naive, central memory and regulatory TCRB repertoires appeared to be more alike among patients than among healthy donors. HLA sub-analyses involved small numbers of individuals, so any influence of HLA type on TCRB rearrangement remained unresolved. Shorter templates might be favored by PCR, yet because patient and control samples were amplified and corrected together, any such skew would affect both groups equally. Because cDNA was sequenced instead of genomic DNA, activated cells with high expression could be over-represented, although the groups did not differ in activation or CD3 levels. A moderate but significant shortening of TCRB CDR3 length was observed in type 1 diabetes patients in all four CD4+ subsets. Fewer insertions and more nucleotide deletions at VDJ recombination sites were observed in patients with type 1 diabetes, implying thymic rearrangement abnormalities.

All of the isolated RNA was reverse transcribed with the High Capacity cDNA Reverse Transcription Kit, so expressed TCRB transcripts were sequenced. Deep immunoSEQ sequencing was applied to naive, central memory and regulatory T cell samples, giving an average of about 3.7 million total reads per sample. After sorted cells were lysed in RLT buffer, RNA was extracted with DNase-treated RNeasy Micro or Mini kits, with the choice depending on cell number. Each cell subset was processed separately to prevent cross-contamination, with patient and healthy donor samples processed together. Using the immunoSEQ multiplex PCR, TCRB sequences were amplified from cDNA into 87-bp fragments spanning the CDR3 region. Sequencing of the amplicons was done on the Illumina HiSeq platform. In the source study's methods: Synthetic template baselines were used to correct PCR bias computationally, reads within Hamming distance 2 were collapsed together, and singletons that could not be merged were discarded. By aligning reads against IMGT, V, D and J genes, CDR3 length, and insertions or deletions at six rearrangement sites were assigned. Within each subset, clonotype counts were normalized to sorted cell number, after which true diversity and Gini coefficients were computed with the tcR R package. The overlap coefficient, calculated on TCRB nucleotide sequences, was used to quantify repertoire sharing. TCRdb obtained this table from immuneACCESS and retained in-frame rearrangements with V and J assigned. These tables miss some clones; where compared with another copy, unresolved V genes account for less than half of the shortfall, and the remainder is unexplained. The DNA was the basis for D and trimming; V, J and clone size are from that table. The sample profile shows 130,000 to 150,000 clones; approximately 9.2% of them were found once. The top ten clones comprise approximately 0.68% of the sample.

Sequencing was carried out using central memory CD4+ T cells from blood. This TCR derives from a man aged 18 to 30 in good health. The rearrangement combines TRBV5-6 with TRBJ2-7; there is no confident call for the D gene. Here is the DNA: TGTGCCAGCAGCTTGAGCGCACGCGAGGCCCACTTC. Protein translation: CASSLSAREAHF.